Detailed here is one T cell receptor beta chain. The record originates from a study of blood T cell repertoires in COVID-19. Whole-study context: In each case, the material was cDNA or gDNA derived from T cells, B-cell-depleted T cells, or PBMCs.

Per the study methods: Estimation of nucleated cell counts was performed using reference gene primer amplification. Clones were read by immunoSEQ multiplex PCR, and TCRdb kept only the in-frame ones, dropping some. V, J and clone size are those of that table, while D and trimming were read from the DNA. The sample contains 150,000 or so clones, 83% of which appear only once. All enrollees were about 18 to 89 years old and from some 24 US areas. Clinical histories supplied by participants themselves formed the basis of cohort assignment. Germline-derived CDR1 and CDR2 are LNHDA and SQIVND (reference sequence). Trimming shortened V by 0 bases and J by 8 bases, and 10 bases separated the two germline ends. This CDR3 spans 14 amino acids.

This clonotype originated in a woman aged 50 to 60 in a cohort exposed to, infected with or recovered from COVID-19 (not recorded which). The chain has TRBV19 and TRBJ1-4; unclear D gene. Material: PBMCs or T cells enriched from blood (not recorded which). CDR3 nucleotide sequence: TGTGCCAGTAGTATAGATTTGAACTTCGAAAAACTGTTTTTT. Residues: CASSIDLNFEKLFF.